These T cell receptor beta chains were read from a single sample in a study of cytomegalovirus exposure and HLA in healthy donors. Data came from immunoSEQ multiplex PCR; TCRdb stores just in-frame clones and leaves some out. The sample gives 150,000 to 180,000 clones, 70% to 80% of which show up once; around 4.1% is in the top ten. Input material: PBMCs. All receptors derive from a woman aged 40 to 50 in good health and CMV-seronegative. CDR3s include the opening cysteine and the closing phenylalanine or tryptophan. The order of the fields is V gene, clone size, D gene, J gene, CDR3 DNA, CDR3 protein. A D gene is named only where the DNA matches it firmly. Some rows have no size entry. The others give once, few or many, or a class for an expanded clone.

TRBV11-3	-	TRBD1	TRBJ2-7	TGTGCCAGCAGCCGACCGGGACAGGGGGGATACGAGCAGTACTTC	CASSRPGQGGYEQYF
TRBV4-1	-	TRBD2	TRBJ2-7	TGCGCCAGCAGCGGCAAATCCCTAGCGGGAGGAGATCCCTACGAGCAGTACTTC	CASSGKSLAGGDPYEQYF
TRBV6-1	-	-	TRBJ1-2	TGTGCCAGCAGTGAACCAACAGGACGACTCTATGGCTACACCTTC	CASSEPTGRLYGYTF
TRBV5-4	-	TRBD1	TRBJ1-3	TGTGCCAGCAGCTTGGCAGGGGGGTCTGGAAACACCATATATTTT	CASSLAGGSGNTIYF
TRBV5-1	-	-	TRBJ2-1	TGCGCCAGCAGACAGGACGGATGGATCTACAATGAGCAGTTCTTC	CASRQDGWIYNEQFF
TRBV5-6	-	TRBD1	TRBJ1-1	TGTGCCAGCAGCCCCACAGGGGGAATGAACACTGAAGCTTTCTTT	CASSPTGGMNTEAFF
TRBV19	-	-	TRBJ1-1	TGTGCCAGTACAGGGAATTTGATCACTGAAGCTTTCTTT	CASTGNLITEAFF
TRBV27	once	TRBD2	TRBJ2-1	TGTGCCAGCAGTTTGGCTAGCGGGGCCCACAATGAGCAGTTCTTC	CASSLASGAHNEQFF
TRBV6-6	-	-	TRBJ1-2	TGTGCCAGCAGTATTAACAGGGATAACTATGGCTACACCTTC	CASSINRDNYGYTF
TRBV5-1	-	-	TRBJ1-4	TGCGCCAGCAGCTTGTACCCCGGGACTGCTAATGAAAAACTGTTTTTT	CASSLYPGTANEKLFF
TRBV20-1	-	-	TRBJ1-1	TGCAGTCCCGGGGGGTTTACTGAAGCTTTCTTT	CSPGGFTEAFF
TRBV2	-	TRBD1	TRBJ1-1	TGTGCCAGCAGCCAGACAGGGATGGCTTTCTTT	CASSQTGMAFF
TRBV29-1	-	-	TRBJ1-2	TGCAGCGTTGAAGCCCCTTTCCTAGACTATGGCTACACCTTC	CSVEAPFLDYGYTF
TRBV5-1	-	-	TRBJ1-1	TGCGCCAGCAGCTTGGGGTTAGTGGGGCAGAACACTGAAGCTTTCTTT	CASSLGLVGQNTEAFF
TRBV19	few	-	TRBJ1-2	TGTGCCAGTAGCCGAGCTTCAGGAGGCTATGGCTACACCTTC	CASSRASGGYGYTF
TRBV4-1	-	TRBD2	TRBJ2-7	TGCGCCAGCAGCCAAGATAGCGGGGTTAAGGAGCAGTACTTC	CASSQDSGVKEQYF
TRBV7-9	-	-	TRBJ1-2	TGTGCCAGCAGCTTAACATTGGGAGGGCCTCCTTATGGCTACACCTTC	CASSLTLGGPPYGYTF
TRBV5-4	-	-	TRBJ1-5	TGTGCCAGCAGTTCGGAGCCAGGGGCGGCCCAGCATTTT	CASSSEPGAAQHF
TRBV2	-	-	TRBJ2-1	TGTGCCAGCAGCCAGCCGGGTCTCAATGAGCAGTTCTTC	CASSQPGLNEQFF
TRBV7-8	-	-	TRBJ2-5	TGTGCCAGCAGCTTGGGCCATGGTGGGGAGACCCAGTACTTC	CASSLGHGGETQYF
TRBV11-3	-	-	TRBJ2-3	TGTGCCAGCAGCTTATTGGGGGGAAGCGCAGATACGCAGTATTTT	CASSLLGGSADTQYF
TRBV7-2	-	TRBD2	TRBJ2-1	TGTGCCAGCAGCTGGCTAGCGGGAACCAATGAGCAGTTCTTC	CASSWLAGTNEQFF
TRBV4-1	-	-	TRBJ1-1	TGCGCCAGCAGCCAAGATATGGTTCGGCCGGAGGGCTTT	CASSQDMVRPEGF
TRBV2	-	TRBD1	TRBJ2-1	TGTGCCAGCAGTGCTTCCCATGGACAGGACCCCTACAATGAGCAGTTCTTC	CASSASHGQDPYNEQFF
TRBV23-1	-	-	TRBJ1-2	TGCGCCAGCAGTCAGGGGGCTGAGACGGACTATGGCTACACCTTC	CASSQGAETDYGYTF
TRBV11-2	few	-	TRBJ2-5	TGTGCCAGCAGCTTTAACAGTCAAGGCGAGACCCAGTACTTC	CASSFNSQGETQYF
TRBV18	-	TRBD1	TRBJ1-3	TGTGCCAGCTCACCAATCCGGGACAGGTCTGGAAACACCATATATTTT	CASSPIRDRSGNTIYF
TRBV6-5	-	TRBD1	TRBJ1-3	TGTGCCAGCAGTCTCCGGGACAGCTCTGGAAACACCATATATTTT	CASSLRDSSGNTIYF
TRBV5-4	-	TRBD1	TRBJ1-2	TGTGCCAGCAGCCCAGTTTTCGGGTCGGGACAGGGAAAGGGTTATGGCTACACCTTC	CASSPVFGSGQGKGYGYTF
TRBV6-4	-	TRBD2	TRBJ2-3	TGTGCCAGCAGTGACTCGTTCGGGCTAGCGGACACAGATACGCAGTATTTT	CASSDSFGLADTDTQYF
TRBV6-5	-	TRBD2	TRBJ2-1	TGTGCCGCGGGGGGGCACTACAATGAGCAGTTCTTC	CAAGGHYNEQFF
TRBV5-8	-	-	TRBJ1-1	TGTGCCAGCAGCCTTTCGGCAGGGTCCCGCCATCTTCTGAACACTGAAGCTTTCTTT	CASSLSAGSRHLLNTEAFF
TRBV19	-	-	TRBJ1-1	TGTGCCAGTACGGAGGTGAGCATGAACACTGAAGCTTTCTTT	CASTEVSMNTEAFF
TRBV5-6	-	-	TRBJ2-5	TGTGCCAGCAGCTCCCCGGACATTCCTGGGGAGACCCAGTACTTC	CASSSPDIPGETQYF
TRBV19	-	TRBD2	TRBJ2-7	TGTGCCAGTAGACCCCCGGGACTAGCGGGAGGCGAGCAGTACTTC	CASRPPGLAGGEQYF
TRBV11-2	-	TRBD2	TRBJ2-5	TGTGCCAGCAGCTCCCGCGGGAGAGGGAGTTGGGAGACCCAGTACTTC	CASSSRGRGSWETQYF
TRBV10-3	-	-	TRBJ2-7	TGTGCCATCAGTGAGTCAGCGGGCCGAAGCTCCTACGAGCAGTACTTC	CAISESAGRSSYEQYF
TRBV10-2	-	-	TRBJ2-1	TGCGCCAGCAGTGAGTCCCGACGGGCCTACAATGAGCAGTTCTTC	CASSESRRAYNEQFF
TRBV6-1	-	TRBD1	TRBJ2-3	TGTGCCAGCAGTGATGGGGACAGGACCAAACTGCAGTATTTT	CASSDGDRTKLQYF
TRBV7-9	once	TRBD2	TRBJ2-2	TGTGCCAGCAGCTTCCTAGCGGGAGCTCACACCGGGGAGCTGTTTTTT	CASSFLAGAHTGELFF